Below are 11 T cell receptor beta chains sequenced from a single sample in a study of OX40 agonist ivuxolimab in advanced cancers. Using immunoSEQ multiplex PCR, the repertoire was profiled, and TCRdb retains in-frame clones only, with some absent. The sample has more than 90,000 clones; roughly 80% are singletons. The sample here was CD4+ or CD8+ T cells sorted from blood, taken in a trial of the OX40 agonist ivuxolimab. Source of these receptors: an adult with an advanced solid tumor such as melanoma, head and neck, liver or kidney cancer.

V usage is TRBV6-5 and J usage is TRBJ2-7; 9 positions match TRBD1. Germline V gene data show CDR1 as MNHEY and CDR2 as SVGAGI. J was trimmed by 6 bases and V by 6 bases; bases with no gene match: 12. The CDR3 loop spans 15 amino acids. The DNA for the CDR3 is TGTGCCAGCAGAGTTACGAGGACAGGGGTCCCCGAGCAGTACTTC. This encodes CASRVTRTGVPEQYF.

The chain recombines TRBV25-1 with TRBJ1-1, with D possibly being TRBD1 (5 bases). The CDR3 covers 15 residues. The germline gives CDR1 MGHDK, CDR2 SYGVNS. V gave up 3 bases and J gave up 1 base, with 12 bases separating them. The CDR3 loop is CASSDPRQPNTEAFF. In nucleotides, the CDR3 is TGTGCCAGCAGTGATCCTCGACAGCCGAACACTGAAGCTTTCTTT.

V and J are TRBV11-2 and TRBJ2-2, with D tentatively TRBD1 (6 bases). The CDR3 is 15 residues long. The V gene lost 4 bases and the J gene lost 6 bases, with 15 bases spanning the gap. Germline CDR1 and CDR2: SGHAT and FQNNGV. CDR3 region: CASSSTGRVAGELFF. The CDR3, as DNA: TGTGCCAGCAGCTCGACAGGACGTGTGGCCGGGGAGCTGTTTTTT.

The chain combines TRBV5-1 with TRBJ2-7; 12 bases map to TRBD1. CDR1 is SGHRS, CDR2 YFSETQ, per germline. The CDR3 loop spans 15 amino acids. J gave up 4 bases and V 4 bases, and 6 bases lay outside the gene matches. The CDR3 reads CASSPGTGGGYEQYF. The CDR3 nucleotides are TGCGCCAGCAGCCCAGGGACAGGGGGCGGGTACGAGCAGTACTTC.

This clone was seen more than once but under ten times. CDR3 loop: CASSSTSREQFF. The DNA for the CDR3 is TGTGCCAGCAGCTCGACTAGTCGGGAGCAGTTCTTC. The chain carries TRBV7-6 and TRBJ2-1; D may be TRBD2 (6 bases). CDR1 and CDR2 (germline): SGHVS, FNYEAQ. The CDR3 totals 12 residues. Trimming pared 4 bases from V and 10 bases from J, leaving 11 bases between.

V is TRBV7-6 and J is TRBJ2-3; D gene uncertain. Germline V lookup: CDR1 SGHVS, CDR2 FNYEAQ. V was cut by 2 bases and J by 4 bases, with 16 bases left in between. The CDR3 spans 16 residues. In nucleotides, the CDR3 is TGTGCCAGCAGCTTAACCCTATCGAAACTACCAGATACGCAGTATTTT. Translation: CASSLTLSKLPDTQYF.

The chain uses TRBV25-1 and TRBJ2-1, with 9 bases lining up with TRBD1. This CDR3 has 15 residues. With 4 bases clipped from V and 2 bases from J, the junction kept 3 bases outside the gene matches. The germline V gene has CDR1 MGHDK and CDR2 SYGVNS. CDR3 nucleotides: TGTGCCAGCAGTGCGGGACAGGGACCCTACAATGAGCAGTTCTTC. This gives the protein CASSAGQGPYNEQFF.

The V and J genes are TRBV7-3 and TRBJ2-1; 7 bases are shared with TRBD2. With 4 bases clipped from V and 3 bases from J, the junction kept 12 bases outside the gene matches. From germline, CDR1 is SGHTA and CDR2 FQGTGA. CDR3 length: 17 residues. CDR3: CASSSAFGGRIYNEQFF. The CDR3 region has the DNA TGTGCCAGCAGCTCCGCCTTCGGCGGGAGAATCTACAATGAGCAGTTCTTC.

The V gene is TRBV9, the J gene TRBJ2-2; 7 bases line up with TRBD2. Germline assignment: CDR1 SGDLS and CDR2 YYNGEE. Losses at the gene ends were 4 bases for V and 5 bases for J; bases not matched to a gene: 11. This CDR3 has 16 amino acids. DNA for the CDR3: TGTGCCAGCAGCCCCCGGGGGGACGGGGAAACCGGGGAGCTGTTTTTT. Protein sequence: CASSPRGDGETGELFF. Based on the CDR3 plus reference TRBV9 and TRBJ2-2, the full variable domain is DSGVTQTPKHLITATGQRVTLRCSPRSGDLSVYWYQQSLDQGLQFLIQYYNGEERAKGNILERFSAQQFPDLHSELNLSSLELGDSALYFCASSPRGDGETGELFFGEGSRLTVL.

The genes are TRBV4-1 and TRBJ1-3; a possible D gene is TRBD1 (5 bases). The germline V and J ends were trimmed by 0 bases and 3 bases, with 12 bases remaining between them. The germline CDR1 and CDR2 sequences are MGHRA and YSYEKL. The CDR3 is made up of 16 amino acids. As DNA, the CDR3 is TGCGCCAGCAGCCAAGAACGGGGGGTGGGTGGAAACACCATATATTTT. Protein sequence: CASSQERGVGGNTIYF.

The rearrangement joins TRBV27 to TRBJ1-5; tentative D call: TRBD1 (6 bases). Germline V gives CDR1 MNHEY, CDR2 SMNVEV (reference sequence). Trimming pared 5 bases from V and 7 bases from J, leaving 18 bases between. This CDR3 spans 15 amino acids. The CDR3 nucleotides are TGTGCCAGCAGTCCTTGGACAGACGAGGGACAGCCCCAGCATTTT. Protein sequence: CASSPWTDEGQPQHF.